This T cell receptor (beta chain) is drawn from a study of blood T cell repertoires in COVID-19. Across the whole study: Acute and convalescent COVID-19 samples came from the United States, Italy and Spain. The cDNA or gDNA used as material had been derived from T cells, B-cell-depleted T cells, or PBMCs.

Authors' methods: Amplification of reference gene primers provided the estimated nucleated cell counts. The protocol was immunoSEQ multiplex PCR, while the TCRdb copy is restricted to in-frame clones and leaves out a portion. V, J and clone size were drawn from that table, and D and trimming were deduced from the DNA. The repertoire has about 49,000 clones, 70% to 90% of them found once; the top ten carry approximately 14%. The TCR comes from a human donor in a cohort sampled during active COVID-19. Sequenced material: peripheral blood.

CDR3 sequence (DNA): TGTGCCAGCGAGCGGTCCGGGAGAAGATACAATGAGCAGTTCTTC. Its translation is CASERSGRRYNEQFF. This rearrangement joins TRBV7-2 to TRBJ2-1; weak D call: TRBD2 (6 bases). This CDR3 region has 15 residues. V gave up 8 bases and J gave up 4 bases, with 18 bases separating them. From germline, CDR1 is SGHTA and CDR2 FQGNSA.